Listed below are T cell receptor beta chains from one sample, sequenced in a study of control samples from healthy donors and cancer patients. Assay used: immunoSEQ multiplex PCR; TCRdb lists only in-frame clones, some missing. The sample carries under 200,000 clones, roughly 95% recorded once. Source material: blood. These receptors were obtained from a woman aged 25 to 39 in good health. Each CDR3 is given with its conserved first and last residue. The D gene is left open where the match is weak. The size entry is marked missing in some rows and otherwise reads once, few, many or a size class.

size: .
V: TRBV5-4
J: TRBJ2-7
D: TRBD2
DNA: TGTGCCAGTACCAGCGGGGGAAGCTCCTACGAGCAGTACTTC
CDR3: CASTSGGSSYEQYF

size: .
V: TRBV6-5
J: TRBJ2-1
D: TRBD1
DNA: TGTGCCAGCGCGGGACAGGGGCTTCGTGGTGAGCAGTTCTTC
CDR3: CASAGQGLRGEQFF

size: .
V: TRBV6-6
J: TRBJ1-2
D: TRBD1
DNA: TGTGCCAGCATTTTTGGGACAGGGGCGGGCTACACCTTC
CDR3: CASIFGTGAGYTF

size: .
V: TRBV15
J: TRBJ2-1
D: TRBD2
DNA: TGTGCCACCAGCAGAGTCGGCCTAGCGGGAAACAATGAGCAGTTCTTC
CDR3: CATSRVGLAGNNEQFF

size: .
V: TRBV5-1
J: TRBJ2-5
D: .
DNA: TGCGCCAGCACTCTGGCCGGGACCCAAGAGACCCAGTACTTC
CDR3: CASTLAGTQETQYF

size: .
V: TRBV10-1
J: TRBJ2-5
D: .
DNA: TGCGCCAGCAGTGAGAGCCTCCAGGGGACCCAGTACTTC
CDR3: CASSESLQGTQYF

size: .
V: TRBV4-1
J: TRBJ2-2
D: .
DNA: TGCGCCAGCAGCCGGACGGACAGTTGGAACACCGGGGAGCTGTTTTTT
CDR3: CASSRTDSWNTGELFF

size: .
V: TRBV7-6
J: TRBJ2-3
D: .
DNA: TGTGCCAGCAGCCCGCGCCGTTGGGAGACCGGCACAGATACGCAGTATTTT
CDR3: CASSPRRWETGTDTQYF

size: .
V: TRBV5-1
J: TRBJ2-1
D: TRBD2
DNA: TGCGCCAGCAGCTTGAGGGAGGGATACAATGAGCAGTTCTTC
CDR3: CASSLREGYNEQFF

size: .
V: TRBV18
J: TRBJ2-5
D: .
DNA: TGTGCCAGCTCCCATCTGACGGGAGTCCAAGAGACCCAGTACTTC
CDR3: CASSHLTGVQETQYF

size: .
V: TRBV28
J: TRBJ2-1
D: TRBD2
DNA: TGTGCCAGCAGCATTAGCGGGAGCTCCTACAATGAGCAGTTCTTC
CDR3: CASSISGSSYNEQFF

size: .
V: TRBV7-2
J: TRBJ2-1
D: TRBD2
DNA: TGTGCCAGCAGCAGGACTAGCGGGGATGGGAATGAGCAGTTCTTC
CDR3: CASSRTSGDGNEQFF

size: few
V: TRBV20-1
J: TRBJ2-3
D: .
DNA: TGCAGTGCGAACCCCCTCGATACGCAGTATTTT
CDR3: CSANPLDTQYF

size: .
V: TRBV19
J: TRBJ2-7
D: .
DNA: TGTGCCAGTAGTACGGGGGACGGACCCTACGAGCAGTACTTC
CDR3: CASSTGDGPYEQYF

size: .
V: TRBV3-1/TRBV3-2
J: TRBJ2-7
D: .
DNA: TGTGCCAGCAGCCCAACCCGGGGGGAGCAGTACTTC
CDR3: CASSPTRGEQYF

size: .
V: TRBV6-5
J: TRBJ1-1
D: TRBD1
DNA: TGTGCCAGCAGAAGTTCCGTTGGACAGGGCCCTGAAGCTTTCTTT
CDR3: CASRSSVGQGPEAFF

size: .
V: TRBV11-2
J: TRBJ2-4
D: .
DNA: TGTGCCAGCAGCTTGGAGGGCCTCAAAAACATTCAGTACTTC
CDR3: CASSLEGLKNIQYF

size: .
V: TRBV11-3
J: TRBJ2-1
D: TRBD2
DNA: TGTGCCAGCAGCTCGCGGACTAGCGGGAGTGATGAGCAGTTCTTC
CDR3: CASSSRTSGSDEQFF

size: .
V: TRBV4-1
J: TRBJ2-5
D: TRBD2
DNA: TGCGCCAGCAGCCAAGTTGCGGGAGGAGGCTTCCAGTACTTC
CDR3: CASSQVAGGGFQYF

size: .
V: TRBV5-1
J: TRBJ2-3
D: .
DNA: TGCGCCAGCAGCCCTTGGGACAACACAGATACGCAGTATTTT
CDR3: CASSPWDNTDTQYF

size: .
V: TRBV25-1
J: TRBJ1-1
D: TRBD1
DNA: TGTGCCAACTCCGGGACAGGTAGGAACACTGAAGCTTTCTTT
CDR3: CANSGTGRNTEAFF

size: .
V: TRBV4-2
J: TRBJ2-7
D: .
DNA: TGTGCCAGCAGCCCCTGGACGGGTCCCTACGAGCAGTACTTC
CDR3: CASSPWTGPYEQYF

size: .
V: TRBV28
J: TRBJ1-6
D: TRBD1
DNA: TGTGCCAGCAGTTCCACAGGGGTTTTCGATAATTCACCCCTCCACTTT
CDR3: CASSSTGVFDNSPLHF

size: .
V: TRBV27
J: TRBJ2-1
D: TRBD2
DNA: TGTGCCAGCAGTCCCCGGGTAGCGGGAGGGCCCCACAATGAGCAGTTCTTC
CDR3: CASSPRVAGGPHNEQFF

size: .
V: TRBV10-3
J: TRBJ2-6
D: .
DNA: TGTGCCATCACCCCACGGGAAGGGACCAACTCTGGGGCCAACGTCCTGACTTTC
CDR3: CAITPREGTNSGANVLTF

size: .
V: TRBV14
J: TRBJ1-1
D: .
DNA: TGTGCCAGCAGCCAAGTAGGGGCAACTGAAGCTTTCTTT
CDR3: CASSQVGATEAFF

size: once
V: TRBV7-8
J: TRBJ2-3
D: TRBD2
DNA: TGTGCCAGCAGCTTAGGTCCCCGGGAGGTCCCCACAGATACGCAGTATTTT
CDR3: CASSLGPREVPTDTQYF

size: .
V: TRBV5-1
J: TRBJ2-1
D: .
DNA: TGCGCCAGCAGCTTAGACCGCTCCTACAATGAGCAGTTCTTC
CDR3: CASSLDRSYNEQFF

size: .
V: TRBV5-1
J: TRBJ1-2
D: TRBD1
DNA: TGCGCCAGCAGCTTGGCGGGACAGGCGGGATATGGCTACACCTTC
CDR3: CASSLAGQAGYGYTF

size: .
V: TRBV18
J: TRBJ1-6
D: .
DNA: TGTGCCAGCTCACCGTCTAATTCACCCCTCCACTTT
CDR3: CASSPSNSPLHF

size: .
V: TRBV7-6
J: TRBJ2-3
D: .
DNA: TGTGCCAGCAGCTTAAGATTGGGCGGGATCATCACAGATACGCAGTATTTT
CDR3: CASSLRLGGIITDTQYF

size: .
V: TRBV28
J: TRBJ1-1
D: .
DNA: TGTGCCAGCAGTTTATGGATGACAGGGAACACTGAAGCTTTCTTT
CDR3: CASSLWMTGNTEAFF

size: once
V: TRBV6-5
J: TRBJ1-1
D: .
DNA: TGTGCCAGCGGGTTGGGTCTCAGCACTGAAGCTTTCTTT
CDR3: CASGLGLSTEAFF

size: .
V: TRBV7-9
J: TRBJ2-3
D: TRBD1
DNA: TGTGCCAGCAGCTCCTCCTGGGACAGGGGGCGGGGCACAGATACGCAGTATTTT
CDR3: CASSSSWDRGRGTDTQYF

size: .
V: TRBV28
J: TRBJ1-5
D: TRBD1
DNA: TGTGCCAGCAGTCTTGACAGGGGGCCTGTAAGCAATCAGCCCCAGCATTTT
CDR3: CASSLDRGPVSNQPQHF

size: once
V: TRBV2
J: TRBJ1-3
D: .
DNA: TGCGCCAGGTCCTCTGGAAACACCATATATTTT
CDR3: CARSSGNTIYF

size: .
V: TRBV3-1/TRBV3-2
J: TRBJ2-5
D: TRBD2
DNA: TGTGCCAGCAGCCGCCAACCGGGGAGGGCAGAGACCCAGTACTTC
CDR3: CASSRQPGRAETQYF

size: .
V: TRBV28
J: TRBJ1-5
D: .
DNA: TGTGCCAGCAGTTTACGAGCCTCCAATCAGCCCCAGCATTTT
CDR3: CASSLRASNQPQHF

size: .
V: TRBV5-1
J: TRBJ2-5
D: .
DNA: TGCGCCAGCAGCCCTTCCGGGGCGGGAGAGACCCAGTACTTC
CDR3: CASSPSGAGETQYF

size: .
V: TRBV27
J: TRBJ1-1
D: .
DNA: TGTGCCAGCAGAGGGAGCATTGAAGCTTTCTTT
CDR3: CASRGSIEAFF

size: .
V: TRBV9
J: TRBJ2-2
D: TRBD2
DNA: TGTGCCAGCAGCGTAGCTACGGGGGGACTTCTCACCGGGGAGCTGTTTTTT
CDR3: CASSVATGGLLTGELFF

size: .
V: TRBV9
J: TRBJ2-1
D: TRBD2
DNA: TGTGCCAGCAGCGTAGGGGCCTCGGGGGGGAATGAGCAGTTCTTC
CDR3: CASSVGASGGNEQFF

size: .
V: TRBV4-2
J: TRBJ2-2
D: .
DNA: TGTGCCAGCAGCCAAGATTGGGCCGGGGAGCTGTTTTTT
CDR3: CASSQDWAGELFF

size: .
V: TRBV7-9
J: TRBJ1-1
D: .
DNA: TGTGCCAGCAGCTTACCCGGGGAAGACACTGAAGCTTTCTTT
CDR3: CASSLPGEDTEAFF

size: .
V: TRBV23-1
J: TRBJ1-1
D: TRBD1
DNA: TGCGCCAGCAGTCAACGGACAGGGGAGGACACTGAAGCTTTCTTT
CDR3: CASSQRTGEDTEAFF

size: .
V: TRBV7-6
J: TRBJ2-7
D: .
DNA: TGTGCCAGCAGCTTAGCGGCCTCCTACGAGCAGTACTTC
CDR3: CASSLAASYEQYF

size: few
V: TRBV6-4
J: TRBJ1-5
D: .
DNA: TGTGCCAGCAGTGACTCCCCCGACAGCAATCAGCCCCAGCATTTT
CDR3: CASSDSPDSNQPQHF

size: once
V: TRBV2
J: TRBJ2-5
D: .
DNA: TGTGCCAGCAGCGCTACAGGTTACCAAGAGACCCAGTACTTC
CDR3: CASSATGYQETQYF

size: once
V: TRBV3-1/TRBV3-2
J: TRBJ1-3
D: TRBD1
DNA: TGTGCCAGCAGCCAATCGAGCGGGACAGGAGGAAACACCATATATTTT
CDR3: CASSQSSGTGGNTIYF

size: .
V: TRBV5-6
J: TRBJ2-6
D: TRBD2
DNA: TGTGCCAGCAGCTTGTTTGCGACTAGCGGCTCTGGGGCCAACGTCCTGACTTTC
CDR3: CASSLFATSGSGANVLTF

size: .
V: TRBV12-3/TRBV12-4
J: TRBJ1-1
D: .
DNA: TGTGCCACCCGGCGGACCTTGAACACTGAAGCTTTCTTT
CDR3: CATRRTLNTEAFF

size: .
V: TRBV30
J: TRBJ2-1
D: TRBD1
DNA: TGTGCCTGCGAAGGGACAGGGCGGTCCTACAATGAGCAGTTCTTC
CDR3: CACEGTGRSYNEQFF

size: .
V: TRBV10-3
J: TRBJ1-1
D: TRBD1
DNA: TGTGCCATCCAAGGAGACAGGGAGAACACTGAAGCTTTCTTT
CDR3: CAIQGDRENTEAFF

size: .
V: TRBV5-1
J: TRBJ1-6
D: TRBD1
DNA: TGCGCCAGCAGCTTGGGACAGGGAAATTCACCCCTCCACTTT
CDR3: CASSLGQGNSPLHF

size: .
V: TRBV30
J: TRBJ2-2
D: .
DNA: TGTGCCTGGAGATCGGACAGCCCCGCCGCTAACACCGGGGAGCTGTTTTTT
CDR3: CAWRSDSPAANTGELFF

size: .
V: TRBV11-2
J: TRBJ1-2
D: TRBD1
DNA: TGTGCCAGCAGCTTAGGACAGGGGGTGCATGGCTACACCTTC
CDR3: CASSLGQGVHGYTF

size: .
V: TRBV27
J: TRBJ2-7
D: .
DNA: TGTGCCAGCAAACACGGGCAGGGTAAACACGAGCAGTACTTC
CDR3: CASKHGQGKHEQYF

size: .
V: TRBV10-1
J: TRBJ1-4
D: .
DNA: TGCGCCAGCCGAGTAATAACGCCAGAGGGGGAAAAACTGTTTTTT
CDR3: CASRVITPEGEKLFF

size: .
V: TRBV6-5
J: TRBJ1-3
D: .
DNA: TGTGCCAGCAGTTACTCAGGGGGAGCCGGCTCCATATATTTT
CDR3: CASSYSGGAGSIYF